One sample yielded the 16 T cell receptor beta chains listed below, sequenced in a study of cytomegalovirus exposure and HLA in healthy donors. A multiplex PCR was run with 60 Vbeta primers and 13 Jbeta primers. Sequencing was performed with immunoSEQ multiplex PCR; in TCRdb, only in-frame clones are kept and a portion is missing. The sample lists 90,000 to 95,000 clones; about 85% were seen once. The sequenced material came from PBMCs. The origin of the receptors is a girl aged 2 to 10 in good health and CMV-seropositive.

Only one count was recorded for this clone. The rearrangement joins TRBV27 to TRBJ2-7; D unclear. Trimming took off 8 bases at V and 10 bases at J, with 6 bases between the two ends. The CDR3 has 8 amino acids. CDR1 is MNHEY, CDR2 SMNVEV, per germline (reference sequence). The CDR3 DNA sequence: TGTGCCAGCGGCATCCAGTACTTC. Protein product: CASGIQYF.

The chain joins TRBV30 to TRBJ2-7, with D maybe TRBD2 (6 bases). The germline V and J ends were trimmed by 3 bases and 6 bases, with 12 bases remaining between them. The CDR3 is 12 amino acids. Germline CDR1 is GTSNPN and CDR2 is SVGIG (reference sequence). The CDR3 loop reads CAWRRLGGEQYF. Written as DNA, the CDR3 is TGTGCCTGGAGACGACTGGGAGGCGAGCAGTACTTC.

This clone came up once. The J gene is TRBJ2-1, the V gene TRBV7-9; TRBD2 aligns across 7 bases. This CDR3 spans 17 amino acids. J lost 0 bases, V lost 1 base, and 6 bases had no gene match. CDR1 is SEHNR and CDR2 is FQNEAQ in the germline V gene (reference sequence). This CDR3 reads CASSLGLAVYSYNEQFF. Written as DNA, the CDR3 is TGTGCCAGCAGCTTAGGGCTAGCGGTTTACTCCTACAATGAGCAGTTCTTC.

This clone appeared once. The genes are TRBV10-3 and TRBJ1-2; the D is unclear. The V end lost 3 bases, the J end lost 4 bases, and 6 bases lay between the germline ends. This CDR3 is 12 amino acids long. The germline CDR1 and CDR2 sequences are ENHRY and SYGVKD. CDR3 sequence (DNA): TGTGCCATCAGTGACCAGTTCTATGGCTACACCTTC. This codes for CAISDQFYGYTF.

The chain is built from TRBV18 and TRBJ2-7; 8 bases match TRBD1. The CDR3 sequence is 14 residues long. Trimming removed 3 bases from V and 3 bases from J; junction bases left unmatched: 4. CDR1 KGHSH and CDR2 LQKENI come from the germline V gene. CDR3 coding DNA: TGTGCCAGCTCACCGGGGACAGGCCTCTACGAGCAGTACTTC. Its translation is CASSPGTGLYEQYF.

V and J are TRBV4-1 and TRBJ2-1; D may be TRBD2 (6 bases). The germline gives CDR1 MGHRA, CDR2 YSYEKL. Between the trimmed V and J ends, which lost 4 bases and 8 bases, there was a span of 15 bases. This CDR3 is built from 14 residues. This CDR3 reads CASSLRLDLDEQFF. CDR3 bases: TGCGCCAGCAGCCTCCGACTAGATCTTGATGAGCAGTTCTTC.

The chain has TRBV4-2 and TRBJ1-1; D perhaps matches TRBD1 (5 bases). Germline loops: CDR1 LGHNA, CDR2 YNFKEQ. Trimming pared 0 bases from V and 1 base from J, leaving 12 bases between. The CDR3 extends over 16 amino acids. CDR3 protein: CASSQDLGTTNTEAFF. The DNA for the CDR3 is TGTGCCAGCAGCCAAGATTTGGGGACTACGAACACTGAAGCTTTCTTT.

The rearrangement joins TRBV5-4 to TRBJ2-7; D remains unclear. CDR1 is SGHNT and CDR2 is YYREEE in the germline V gene (reference sequence). This CDR3 has 11 residues. V shed 0 bases and J shed 5 bases, with 3 bases lying between them. CDR3 in amino acids: CASSLGDEQYF. The CDR3 nucleotides are TGTGCCAGCAGCTTGGGCGACGAGCAGTACTTC.

The chain joins TRBV6-5 to TRBJ2-7; D is perhaps TRBD1 (6 bases). Germline V lookup: CDR1 MNHEY, CDR2 SVGAGI. The CDR3 is 13 residues long. V lost 5 bases and J 6 bases, leaving 14 bases between the germline ends. The CDR3, as DNA: TGTGCCAGCAGTACCAGGGGTGCAATCGAGCAGTACTTC. As protein: CASSTRGAIEQYF.

This sequence joins TRBV27 and TRBJ1-1; D perhaps matches TRBD1 (5 bases). V lost 4 bases and J lost 11, with 20 bases in between. The CDR3 has 14 residues. The germline V gene has CDR1 MNHEY and CDR2 SMNVEV (reference sequence). CDR3 amino acids: CASSSVNWGSAAFF. In nucleotides, the CDR3 is TGTGCCAGCAGTTCCGTAAATTGGGGCAGCGCGGCTTTCTTT.

The J gene is TRBJ1-4, the V gene TRBV5-6; 8 bases align to TRBD1. The CDR3 covers 14 residues. Trimming at V came to 1 base and at J to 8 bases, leaving 4 bases not matched to a gene. Germline V gene data show CDR1 as SGHDT and CDR2 as YYEEEE. Written as DNA, the CDR3 is TGTGCCAGCAGCTTGTCCAGGGGGCGCGAAAAACTGTTTTTT. Amino acids: CASSLSRGREKLFF.

This chain joins TRBV7-6 and TRBJ1-2; 8 nucleotides align to TRBD1. The germline gives CDR1 SGHVS, CDR2 FNYEAQ. Losses at the gene ends were 5 bases for V and 6 bases for J; bases not matched to a gene: 17. The CDR3 extends over 17 amino acids. Here the CDR3 reads CASSAPGTGSSSDGYTF. In nucleotides, the CDR3 is TGTGCCAGCAGCGCCCCCGGGACAGGATCGTCGTCGGATGGCTACACCTTC.

The chain carries TRBV18 and TRBJ2-1, with TRBD2 matching over 10 bases. J gave up 3 bases and V 4 bases, and 6 bases lay outside the gene matches. Germline V lookup: CDR1 KGHSH, CDR2 LQKENI. The CDR3 is 16 amino acids. CDR3 nucleotide sequence: TGTGCCAGCTCACTATTAGCGGGAGGAGTCTACAATGAGCAGTTCTTC. Its protein is CASSLLAGGVYNEQFF.

This chain uses TRBV4-3 with TRBJ2-1, with 7 nucleotides matching TRBD2. Germline CDR1 is LGHNA and CDR2 is YSLEER. The length of the CDR3 is 15 residues. Trimming cost V 5 bases and J 7 bases; bases outside gene matches: 11. CDR3 bases: TGCGCCAGCAGCTACGGGGGAGGGCCGGCTAATGAGCAGTTCTTC. This translates into CASSYGGGPANEQFF.

The rearrangement links TRBV9 to TRBJ2-7, with a possible D match to TRBD1 (5 bases). This CDR3 contains 12 residues. Trimming pared 6 bases from V and 5 bases from J, leaving 12 bases between. Germline lookup yields CDR1 SGDLS and CDR2 YYNGEE. The CDR3 nucleotides read TGTGCCAGCAAAGGCAGGGAAGACGAGCAGTACTTC. Amino acid sequence: CASKGREDEQYF.

The rearrangement joins TRBV29-1 to TRBJ2-7, with TRBD2 as a possible D gene (5 bases). The CDR3 is made up of 13 amino acids. V was pared by 3 bases and J by 2 bases, with 11 bases between. Germline-derived CDR1 and CDR2 are SQVTM and ANQGSEA. Here the CDR3 reads CSVDPSGTYEQYF. CDR3 nucleotide sequence: TGCAGCGTTGACCCATCGGGAACCTACGAGCAGTACTTC.